The source of this T cell receptor beta chain is a study of multiple sclerosis patients with progressive multifocal leukoencephalopathy. General study points: Most PML patients had lower entropy, suggesting less diverse TRB repertoires. Expanded clones at PML onset predated and persisted through natalizumab therapy.

Time point indicated: roughly 12 months of natalizumab therapy. Samples T1 and T2 were drawn at 6 and 12 months of therapy, respectively. This clone is medium-sized within its sample. Its specificity is unknown. V was trimmed by 7 bases and J by 7 bases, leaving 14 bases between them. Germline V CDR1 and CDR2: LGHNT, FRNRAP. This CDR3 has 12 amino acids. Measured with immunoSEQ multiplex PCR; TCRdb has only the in-frame clones, and not every one. The sample comprises more than 20,000 clones, approximately 90% of which are singletons, and approximately 2.3% rests with the top ten. V usage is TRBV12-5 and J usage is TRBJ2-7; D ambiguous. The sequence was obtained from a young man with multiple sclerosis. The sequenced sample was PBMCs, obtained from a patient treated with natalizumab. Written as DNA, the CDR3 is TGTGCTAGTGCCTGGGGAAGTCGGGAGCAGTACGTC. It yields the protein CASAWGSREQYV.